One TCR beta chain is described in this entry. With 1 base removed from V and 0 bases from J, the gap between germline ends came to 21 bases. The CDR3 is 19 amino acids. Germline V lookup: CDR1 SEHNR, CDR2 FQNEAQ (reference sequence). In the PCR, 60 Vbeta and 13 Jbeta primers were used. Libraries were prepared by immunoSEQ multiplex PCR; TCRdb keeps only in-frame clonotypes and omits some of them. This table has 85,000 to 100,000 clones, roughly 71% appearing once. This record belongs to a study of cytomegalovirus exposure and HLA in healthy donors. V gene TRBV7-9 combines with J gene TRBJ1-1; TRBD1 is a possible D gene (5 bases). The sequencing input was PBMCs. This clonotype originated in a man between 50 and 59 years old in good health and CMV-seronegative. The CDR3 coding sequence is TGTGCCAGCAGCTTAGTTCGGCCAGGGAGGTCCGCGTTGAACACTGAAGCTTTCTTT. The encoded protein is CASSLVRPGRSALNTEAFF. The full variable domain, completed using reference TRBV7-9 and TRBJ1-1, is DTGVSQNPRHKITKRGQNVTFRCDPISEHNRLYWYRQTLGQGPEFLTYFQNEAQLEKSRLLSDRFSAERPKGSFSTLEIQRTEQGDSAMYLCASSLVRPGRSALNTEAFFGQGTRLTVV.